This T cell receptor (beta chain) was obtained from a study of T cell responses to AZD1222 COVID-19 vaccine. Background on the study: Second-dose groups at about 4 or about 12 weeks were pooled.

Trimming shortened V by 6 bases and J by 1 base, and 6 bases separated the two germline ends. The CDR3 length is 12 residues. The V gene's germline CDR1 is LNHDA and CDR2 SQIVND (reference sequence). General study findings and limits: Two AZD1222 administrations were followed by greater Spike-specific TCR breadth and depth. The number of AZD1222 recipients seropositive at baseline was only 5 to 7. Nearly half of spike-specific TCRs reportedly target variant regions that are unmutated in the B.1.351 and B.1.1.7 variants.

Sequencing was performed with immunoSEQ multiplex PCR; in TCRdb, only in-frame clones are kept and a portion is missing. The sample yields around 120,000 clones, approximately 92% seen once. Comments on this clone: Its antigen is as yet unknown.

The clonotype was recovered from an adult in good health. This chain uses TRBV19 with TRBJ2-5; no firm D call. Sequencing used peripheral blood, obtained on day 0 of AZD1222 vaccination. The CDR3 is CASRASQETQYF. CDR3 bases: TGTGCCAGTAGGGCAAGCCAAGAGACCCAGTACTTC.